Following are 2 T cell receptor beta chains from one sample sequenced in a study of CD8 T cells in Susac syndrome. RNA totalling about 0.45 to 1 ug underwent reverse transcription with random hexamers. TCRdb re-derived calls from the immunoSEQ multiplex PCR reads in MiXCR, one entry per CDR3 protein. The sample gives hundreds of thousands of distinct CDR3 sequences, approximately 85% of which show up once; about 0.12% is in the top ten. The sequencing sample was made of CD8+ T cells from PBMCs. Receptors originate from a human donor with multiple sclerosis.

V usage is TRBV11-2 and J usage is TRBJ1-1, with a weak D call TRBD1 (6 bases). The germline V gene encodes CDR1 SGHAT and CDR2 FQNNGV. Trimming pared 0 bases from V and 3 bases from J, leaving 8 bases between. CDR3 size: 14 residues. CDR3 region: CASSLEGAYTEAFF. The CDR3 DNA reads TGTGCCAGCAGCTTAGAGGGGGCCTACACTGAAGCTTTCTTT.

This sequence joins TRBV11-2 and TRBJ2-1, with D possibly matching TRBD2 (6 bases). Looked up from germline, CDR1 is SGHAT and CDR2 is FQNNGV. This CDR3 comprises 17 residues. The V end lost 2 bases, the J end lost 0 bases, and 14 bases lay between the germline ends. The CDR3 DNA follows: TGTGCCAGCAGCTTAACCGTGGGGGGTACCTCCTACAATGAGCAGTTCTTC. It is translated as CASSLTVGGTSYNEQFF.